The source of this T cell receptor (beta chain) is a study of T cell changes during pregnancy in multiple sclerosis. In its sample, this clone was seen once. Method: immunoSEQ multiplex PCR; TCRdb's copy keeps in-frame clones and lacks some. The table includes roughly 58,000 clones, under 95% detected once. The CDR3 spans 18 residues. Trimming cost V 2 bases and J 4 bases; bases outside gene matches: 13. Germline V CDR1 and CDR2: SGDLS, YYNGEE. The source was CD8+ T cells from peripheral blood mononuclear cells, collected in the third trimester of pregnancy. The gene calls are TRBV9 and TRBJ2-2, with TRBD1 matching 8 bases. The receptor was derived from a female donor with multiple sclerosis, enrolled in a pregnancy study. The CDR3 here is CASSVFSGTGRVTGELFF. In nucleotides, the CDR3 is TGTGCCAGCAGCGTTTTCTCCGGGACAGGTCGTGTCACCGGGGAGCTGTTTTTT.